The 23 T cell receptor beta chains listed next were all sequenced from one sample in a study of T cells in Graves' hyperthyroidism and ophthalmopathy. RNA transcripts were the template for amplifying TCR beta CDR3 regions. First-round RT-PCR with HTBI primers amplified the TCR CDR3 region. TCRdb re-called the multiplex PCR reads through MiXCR, storing one row per CDR3 protein. The sample yields some 500,000 distinct CDR3 sequences, under 15% seen once. Sequences were obtained from blood. These receptors all come from a woman between 18 and 29 years old with Graves' hyperthyroidism.

V and J are TRBV20-1 and TRBJ2-7, with no clear D. The CDR3 is made up of 13 amino acids. Trimming pared 3 bases from V and 4 bases from J, leaving 13 bases between. The germline V gene has CDR1 DFQATT and CDR2 SNEGSKA (reference sequence). CDR3 DNA: TGCAGTGCTAGGCCGGTTGAGCTATACGAGCAGTACTTC. Protein sequence: CSARPVELYEQYF.

This clonotype was picked up a small number of times. This chain joins TRBV20-1 and TRBJ2-1, with 8 positions matching TRBD2. Germline CDR1 is DFQATT and CDR2 is SNEGSKA (reference sequence). Trimming removed 0 bases from V and 7 bases from J; junction bases left unmatched: 11. The CDR3 extends over 16 amino acids. The CDR3 DNA is TGCAGTGCTAGAGATCCAGAAAGCGGGAGCTGGAATGAGCAGTTCTTC. It translates to CSARDPESGSWNEQFF.

This clonotype has a count of ten or more. The genes are TRBV12-3 or TRBV12-4 and TRBJ1-1, with D possibly TRBD1 on 5 matching bases. V was pared by 3 bases and J by 6 bases, with 14 bases between. The CDR3 is 14 residues long. The CDR3 reads CASSFGDSNAEAFF. CDR3 nucleotide sequence: TGTGCCAGCAGTTTTGGAGACAGTAACGCTGAAGCTTTCTTT.

This clonotype was observed many times. This chain uses TRBV20-1 with TRBJ2-7; possibly TRBD2 for D (5 bases). Germline CDR1 is DFQATT and CDR2 is SNEGSKA (reference sequence). CDR3 length equals 11 residues. V was cut by 6 bases and J by 0 bases, with 6 bases left in between. CDR3 nucleotide sequence: TGCAGTGCCCGGGGCTCCTACGAGCAGTACGTC. Translated: CSARGSYEQYV.

This chain connects TRBV20-1 to TRBJ1-3, with D perhaps TRBD1 (6 bases). Germline V lookup: CDR1 DFQATT, CDR2 SNEGSKA (reference sequence). The CDR3 has 16 amino acids. The V gene lost 3 bases and the J gene lost 3 bases, with 18 bases spanning the gap. The CDR3 coding sequence is TGCAGTGCTAGTGAGGACAGCTTCGTCTTTGGAAACACCATATATTTT. It encodes CSASEDSFVFGNTIYF.

This clonotype was counted ten times or more. The rearrangement uses TRBV27 and TRBJ2-7; 9 bases are shared with TRBD2. Germline V gene sequence: CDR1 MNHEY, CDR2 SMNVEV (reference sequence). The V gene end was trimmed by 5 bases and the J gene end by 3 bases; junction bases not matched to a gene: 5. The CDR3 runs 14 residues. The CDR3, as DNA: TGTGCCAGCAGTAGGGGACTAGCTGGCTACGAGCAGTACTTC. Its protein is CASSRGLAGYEQYF.

This clonotype has at least ten counts. The J gene is TRBJ2-7, the V gene TRBV6-1; the match to TRBD2 covers 12 bases. Per germline, CDR1 MNHNS and CDR2 SASEGT. This CDR3 has 16 residues. The V and J ends lost 6 bases and 3 bases, in that order; junction bases with no gene match: 9. The CDR3: CASSPTWTSGDYEQYF. The CDR3 DNA is TGTGCCAGCAGCCCGACGTGGACTAGCGGGGACTACGAGCAGTACTTC.

Concerning this clonotype itself: A single base separates this from a much larger clone, so it may be a read error. The chain links TRBV10-3 to TRBJ2-5; 7 bases map to TRBD2. Unmatched junction bases numbered 0, after V lost 8 bases and J lost 3 bases. This CDR3 comprises 11 residues. The germline CDR1 and CDR2 sequences are ENHRY and SYGVKD. The CDR3 DNA sequence: TGTGCCATCGGGGGGGAAGAGACCCAGTACTTC. It yields the protein CAIGGEETQYF.

The chain recombines TRBV30 with TRBJ2-4; TRBD1 agrees at 7 bases. CDR1 GTSNPN and CDR2 SVGIG come from the germline V gene (reference sequence). This CDR3 has 15 amino acids. The V segment lost 4 bases and the J segment 3 bases; nucleotides outside the gene matches: 9. The CDR3 sequence: CAWILDRHNKNIQYF. The DNA for the CDR3 is TGTGCCTGGATTCTGGACAGGCACAACAAAAACATTCAGTACTTC.

The chain joins TRBV2 to TRBJ2-7, with 9 bases aligning to TRBD1. The CDR3 is 14 amino acids. From germline, CDR1 is SNHLY and CDR2 FYNNEI. V shed 6 bases and J 2 bases; nucleotides not matched to a gene: 5. The CDR3 region has the DNA TGTGCCAGCAGGGGGACAGGGCCCACCTACGAGCAGTACGTC. Translating it yields CASRGTGPTYEQYV.

The V call is TRBV4-1, the J call TRBJ1-5, with TRBD1 matching over 9 bases. Germline V gene lookup returns CDR1 MGHRA and CDR2 YSYEKL. The length of the CDR3 is 15 residues. V lost 7 bases to trimming and J lost 9 bases; unmatched junction nucleotides: 13. CDR3 sequence: CASTSDRGGLGPQHF. CDR3 coding DNA: TGCGCCAGCACCTCGGACAGGGGAGGTTTGGGGCCCCAGCATTTT.

V is TRBV29-1 and J is TRBJ1-2, with 7 bases fitting TRBD1. The CDR3 consists of 13 residues. Trimming at V came to 1 base and at J to 3 bases, leaving 2 bases not matched to a gene. Germline CDR1 reads SQVTM; CDR2 reads ANQGSEA. CDR3 nucleotides: TGCAGCGTTGAAGTCACAGGGGACTATGGCTACACCTTC. Its translation is CSVEVTGDYGYTF.

This clonotype showed up many times. This chain connects TRBV20-1 to TRBJ2-7; 11 bases agree with TRBD2. V shed 2 bases, J shed 0 bases, and the junction held 0 bases outside the gene matches. The germline V gene encodes CDR1 DFQATT and CDR2 SNEGSKA (reference sequence). The CDR3 has 14 residues. CDR3: CSARTSGGSYEQYF. For the CDR3, the DNA is TGCAGTGCTAGAACTAGCGGGGGCTCCTACGAGCAGTACTTC.

CDR3 sequence: CASSLTDYEQYV. CDR3 DNA sequence: TGTGCCAGCAGTTTAACGGACTACGAGCAGTACGTC. This chain connects TRBV12-3 or TRBV12-4 to TRBJ2-7; no definite D call. The V and J ends lost 2 bases and 3 bases respectively, with 5 bases between them. The CDR3 covers 12 residues.

This clonotype was observed at least ten times. The chain links TRBV19 to TRBJ1-1; D might be TRBD1 (5 bases). Germline lookup yields CDR1 LNHDA and CDR2 SQIVND (reference sequence). The V end was cut by 5 bases, the J end by 8 bases, with 9 bases between. The CDR3 has 11 residues. The CDR3 protein is CASSPGWEAFF. The CDR3 nucleotides are TGTGCCAGTAGTCCAGGGTGGGAAGCTTTCTTT.

This clonotype was detected once. V gene TRBV11-2 combines with J gene TRBJ2-7, with D tentatively TRBD1 or TRBD2 (5 bases each). The CDR3 spans 16 residues. Deletions cut 5 bases from V and 3 bases from J, with 20 bases between. Germline values: CDR1 SGHAT, CDR2 FQNNGV. CDR3 coding DNA: TGTGCCAGCAGCGGGGGAGAGGCGGACAAATACTACGAGCAGTACTTC. It codes for CASSGGEADKYYEQYF.

This clonotype was seen only once. This rearrangement joins TRBV6-1 to TRBJ2-5; 13 nucleotides agree with TRBD2. CDR3 length: 17 residues. V gave up 4 bases and J gave up 5 bases; unmatched junction bases: 10. The V gene's germline CDR1 is MNHNS and CDR2 SASEGT. The CDR3 DNA is TGTGCCAGCAGTGTTCGACTAGCGGGAGGTACGCACGAGACCCAGTACTTC. Its translation is CASSVRLAGGTHETQYF.

The table lists this clonotype with a few counts. The V and J genes are TRBV6-1 and TRBJ2-7; TRBD2 matches 7 bases. Germline assignment: CDR1 MNHNS and CDR2 SASEGT. The CDR3 totals 14 residues. Trimming at V came to 6 bases and at J to 2 bases, leaving 7 bases not matched to a gene. CDR3 nucleotides: TGTGCCAGCAGGGGGGGGACGGGACCCTACGAGCAGTACTTC. It is translated as CASRGGTGPYEQYF.

This clonotype was seen at least ten times. The CDR3 bases are TGTGCCAGCTGGGGGAGGGGTAATTCACCCCTCCACTTT. The encoded protein is CASWGRGNSPLHF. The V gene is TRBV6-1, the J gene TRBJ1-6, with a weak D call TRBD1 (5 bases). CDR3 length: 13 amino acids. From germline, CDR1 is MNHNS and CDR2 SASEGT. The V end lost 8 bases, the J end lost 6 bases, and 11 bases lay between the germline ends.

This clonotype was detected many times. V is TRBV12-3 or TRBV12-4 and J is TRBJ2-5, with 12 bases that match TRBD1. The CDR3 runs to 15 residues. The junction had 5 bases not matched to a gene; V was cut back by 4 bases and J by 5 bases. The CDR3 coding sequence is TGTGCCAGCAGTTCGGGACAGGGGGCTAAGGAGACCCAGTACTTC. Translation gives CASSSGQGAKETQYF.

Ten or more counts support this clonotype. The V and J genes are TRBV7-8 and TRBJ1-4; tentative D call: TRBD1 (6 bases). The CDR3 extends over 13 amino acids. Trimming removed 2 bases from V and 8 bases from J, with 9 bases in between. CDR1 and CDR2 from the germline V gene are SGHVS and FQNEAQ. CDR3 in amino acids: CASSLPGDEKLFF. The CDR3 region has the DNA TGTGCCAGCAGCTTACCAGGGGACGAAAAACTGTTTTTT.

The V gene is TRBV6-1, the J gene TRBJ1-5, with D maybe TRBD1 (6 bases). The ends were cut back, 8 bases at V and 6 bases at J, with 17 bases in the middle. Per the germline V gene, CDR1 is MNHNS and CDR2 is SASEGT. This CDR3 has 14 amino acids. Here the CDR3 reads CASGEAGAVQPQHF. The CDR3 DNA follows: TGTGCCAGCGGGGAGGCGGGGGCGGTTCAGCCCCAGCATTTT.

This clonotype was seen ten or more times. V and J are TRBV12-3 or TRBV12-4 and TRBJ1-1; D might be TRBD1 (5 bases). This CDR3 is built from 15 residues. The V end lost 2 bases, the J end lost 0 bases, and 10 bases lay between the germline ends. Written as DNA, the CDR3 is TGTGCCAGCAGTTTATGGAGACAGATGAACACTGAAGCTTTCTTT. Its translation: CASSLWRQMNTEAFF.